This TCR beta chain originates from a study of shared clonotypes between healthy human individuals (TCRdb year 2020). At the level of the whole study: Two women and a few men aged 18 to 49 years were included in the cohort. To increase sequencing depth and limit assay-specific biases, different laboratories used diverse techniques to prepare libraries and sequence TCR repertoires. Each donor's leukapheresis produced roughly between roughly 0.94 and 9.5 billion PBMCs. The study deeply sequenced blood TCR repertoires of several healthy adults to estimate repertoire size and the extent of clonotype sharing between individuals. For each donor, three plates each were used for CD4 naive and CD4 memory, two plates were used for CD8 naive, and one plate was used for CD8 memory. What the work shows at the level of the full study, not this receptor alone: Even with the large sequencing depth, rarefaction of the sorted-subset datasets indicated that sequencing was incomplete. Naive subsets generally had larger estimated clonotype richness than memory subsets. Based on pairwise subsampling, the degree of clonotype sharing among donors was expected to be affected by sequencing depth. When a few donors were compared, the shared fraction of clonotypes was around 5% for naive CD4, about 4% for naive CD8, more than 2% for memory CD4, and around 0.37% for memory CD8. Sampling was restricted to blood, and TCR repertoires in tissues likely differ from the TCR repertoires found in blood. Compared with non-shared clonotypes, the clonotypes found in all four sorted-subset donors had higher generation probabilities. Because the study included a small number of donors, the genetic and exposure-history diversity represented was limited.

The junction shows trimming of 4 bases on V and 4 bases on J, and the gene matches do not reach 3 bases of it. The CDR3 holds 14 amino acids from the cysteine to the phenylalanine. Only the CDR3 DNA is retained, 42 bases long and in frame from the first base. CDR1 and CDR2, per the germline V gene, are SGHTA and FQGNSA. A remark on this clone: What antigen it recognizes has not been identified. Base-call qualities are not available, and no considerably larger clone is one nucleotide away.

The donors were healthy, HIV-negative adults who had no recently reported acute infections or vaccinations. Every donor was a Caucasian adult living in Nashville, Tennessee, USA. CD4+ T cells were enriched through magnetic negative selection, after which naive cells were positively selected on CD45RA and the remaining negative fraction served as the memory subset. Blood was collected by leukapheresis, and PBMCs were isolated by Ficoll-Histopaque density gradient centrifugation and then cryopreserved in liquid nitrogen vapor phase. Analytical flow cytometry was used to check the purity and quantity of every magnetically sorted T cell population. Genomic DNA was isolated from every sorted fraction and measured by UV absorbance on a Nanodrop 2000c. Using the deep immunoSEQ assay, multiplex PCR amplified TCR CDR3 regions from genomic DNA. Genomic DNA extracted from each cell subset was distributed evenly over all wells of several immunoSEQ 96-well plates, and each plate served as one replicate. Each replicate PCR for sorted subsets received about 200 ng genomic DNA, equal to tens of thousands of T cell genomes. Purified libraries were measured with a Qubit 3.0 fluorometer, size-checked on a Bioanalyzer 2100, and measured again with the KAPA Library Quantification kit. Every immunoSEQ 96-well plate was sequenced on a dedicated single-read 150-cycle Illumina NextSeq 550 flow cell. In the source study's methods: Because only junctional sequences without quality scores were contained in the immunoSEQ output, filtering matching that applied to full-length reads could not be performed. Sequences were annotated with PyIR, a Python wrapper for IgBLAST v1.9, using IMGT germline references to assign V/J genes and CDR3. Reads were removed for weak V/J assignments (E-value above 1e-6), missing CDR3, stop codons, out-of-frame junctions, or ambiguous translated residues. A V3J clonotype was defined by an identical inferred V gene, J gene, and CDR3 amino acid sequence. To compute the percentage overlap between repertoires, the number of shared unique clonotypes was divided by the size of the smaller repertoire. Repertoire richness was assessed with RTK rarefaction, the Chao1 estimator, and Recon v2.1 estimates of unobserved clonotypes. Generation probabilities were computed with OLGA for all TCRbeta clonotypes obtained by the gDNA method from several donors. TCRdb carries this immuneACCESS record with in-frame sequences only. Its versions omit some clonotypes, under half of them owing to an unresolved V gene in the studies checked, with the rest unexplained. For V, J and clone size, that table is used; D and trimming come from the DNA. Across this sample there are roughly 2,300,000 clones, with 85% to 95% seen only once. In total, the top ten clones hold 0.3% to 0.4% of the sample.

This chain joins TRBV7-2 to TRBJ1-5; TRBD1 agrees with 8 junctional bases. The source material was naive CD4+ T cells from PBMCs. Sample cell subset or site, as interpreted from the label and publication: CD45RA+ positively selected. The sequence came from a man between 18 and 35 years old in good health. Some clones in this sample may be carry-over from other donors' samples. For the CDR3, the sequence is CASSSQGANQPQHF. The bases read TGTGCCAGCAGCTCTCAGGGGGCGAATCAGCCCCAGCATTTT.